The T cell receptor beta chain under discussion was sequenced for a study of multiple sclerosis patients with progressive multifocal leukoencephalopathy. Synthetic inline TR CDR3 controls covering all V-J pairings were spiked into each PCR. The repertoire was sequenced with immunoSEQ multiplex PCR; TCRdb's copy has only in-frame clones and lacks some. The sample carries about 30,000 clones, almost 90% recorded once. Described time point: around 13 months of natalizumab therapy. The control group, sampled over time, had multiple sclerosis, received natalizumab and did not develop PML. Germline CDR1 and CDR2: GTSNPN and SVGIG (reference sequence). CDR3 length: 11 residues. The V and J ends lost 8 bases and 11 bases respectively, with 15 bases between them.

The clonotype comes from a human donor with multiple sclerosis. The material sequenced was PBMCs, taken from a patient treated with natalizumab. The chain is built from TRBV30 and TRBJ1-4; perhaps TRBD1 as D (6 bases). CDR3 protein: CARQRGDKLFF. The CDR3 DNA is TGTGCCCGCCAAAGGGGGGATAAACTGTTTTTT.